Below, one T cell receptor beta chain is given with its context. In this sample, this clone turned up a few times. No cognate antigen has been identified for it. Base qualities are not recorded, but no much larger clone differs from it by a single base. Based on the germline V gene, the CDR1 and CDR2 sequences are SGHDT and YYEEEE. Inclusive of the bounding cysteine and phenylalanine, the CDR3 is 16 residues long. Of the read, only the CDR3 DNA is kept; its 48 bases are in frame from base 1. V lost 0 bases and J lost 6 bases; the stretch between them is 18 bases long. From each donor, a single peripheral blood sample of approximately 110 mL on average was drawn into heparinised tubes. Naive, central memory, regulatory and stem cell-like memory CD4+ T cells were sorted on a BD FACSAria II using a panel including CD45RO, CCR7, CD25, CD127, CD95 and CD27. All sorted populations exceeded 95% purity. PBMCs were separated immediately by Lymphoprep density gradient centrifugation and were stained directly, without being cultured. So that batch effects would be minimized, each experiment stained and sorted samples in pairs, pairing one healthy donor with one patient.

The source of the sample is a study of beta chain features in type 1 diabetes (dated by TCRdb to between 2017 and 2018). Study-level background: Mean age, gender distribution, total cell number and subset yield did not differ between patients and healthy donors. Regulatory and stem cell-like memory subsets were isolated from only 8 patients and 8 healthy donors, whereas naive and central memory subsets came from all 28 donors. In the study, TCRB repertoires of sorted circulating CD4+ T cell subsets from recently diagnosed type 1 diabetes patients were compared with those of matched healthy donors. A total of 100 million to 110 million sorted cells were examined across all samples, and a strong correlation was observed between cell number per subset and RNA yield. General conclusions and limits of the study: Fewer insertions and more nucleotide deletions at VDJ recombination sites were observed in patients with type 1 diabetes, implying thymic rearrangement abnormalities. Because cDNA rather than genomic DNA was sequenced, highly expressing activated cells could have been over-represented, although no difference in activation and CD3 levels was found between groups. Type 1 diabetes patients showed a moderate but significant shortening of TCRB CDR3 length in all four CD4+ subsets. Naive, central memory and regulatory TCRB repertoires appeared to be more alike among patients than among healthy donors. Because small numbers of individuals were included in the HLA sub-analyses, any influence of HLA type on TCRB rearrangement was left unresolved. Shorter templates might have been favored by PCR, but patient and control samples were amplified and corrected together, so both groups would have been affected equally by any skew.

The High Capacity cDNA Reverse Transcription Kit was used to reverse transcribe all of the isolated RNA, meaning that expressed TCRB transcripts were what got sequenced. Survey-depth immunoSEQ sequencing was performed on stem cell-like memory T cell samples, with an average of roughly 1 million total reads per sample. Sorted cells were lysed in RLT buffer, and RNA was extracted using DNase-treated RNeasy Micro or Mini kits according to cell number. Each cell subset was processed on its own to prevent cross-contamination, while patient and healthy donor samples were processed together. The immunoSEQ multiplex PCR was used to amplify TCRB sequences from cDNA, generating 87-bp fragments that spanned the CDR3 region. Amplicons were sequenced on the Illumina HiSeq platform. As for how the authors treated the data: PCR bias was computationally corrected using synthetic template baselines, reads within Hamming distance 2 were collapsed, and singletons that could not be merged were discarded. Reads were aligned to IMGT to assign V, D and J genes, CDR3 length, and insertions or deletions at six rearrangement sites. Clonotype counts were normalized to sorted cell number within each subset before computing true diversity and Gini coefficients with the tcR R package. Repertoire sharing was quantified using the overlap coefficient calculated on TCRB nucleotide sequences. Here the immuneACCESS table is served through TCRdb, limited to in-frame sequences with V and J called. Missing clones are a known gap in these copies; in checked studies unresolved V genes cover under half, and the rest lacks a known reason. V, J and clone size are those of that table, while D and trimming were read from the DNA. The sample profile shows about 13,000 clones; under 50% of them were found once. 0.85% to 1% of the sample belongs to the ten largest clones.

The source is a man younger than 35 in good health. Sequenced: stem cell memory CD4+ T cells from blood. The label giving this sample's cell subset or site can be read as: stem cell-like memory CD4+ T cells. This sequence uses TRBV5-6 and TRBJ2-5; no D gene is confidently identified. The nucleotide sequence is given as TGTGCCAGCAGCTTGGCCCGCGGTTGGGTAAAAAAGACCCAGTACTTC. This is translated as CASSLARGWVKKTQYF.